Described below is a single TCR beta chain sequence and its context. This sample stems from a study of blood T cell repertoires in COVID-19. For the study at large: Spain, Italy and the United States supplied samples that represented acute and convalescent COVID-19. T cells, B-cell-depleted T cells, or PBMCs provided the cDNA or gDNA that served as material.

The CDR3 sequence is 17 residues long. Germline V gene lookup returns CDR1 SQVTM and CDR2 ANQGSEA. The trim removed 6 bases at V and 0 bases at J, leaving 12 bases unmatched. Under the authors' procedure: Amplification of reference gene primers was used by the study to estimate nucleated cell counts. This table comes from immunoSEQ multiplex PCR, and its TCRdb copy is limited to in-frame clones, with some not included. V, J and clone size derive from that table, while D and trimming were established from the DNA sequence. This sample has some 190,000 clones, with about 90% found just once. The origin of this receptor is a man aged 18 to 30 with active or convalescent COVID-19. This chain links TRBV29-1 with TRBJ2-5; TRBD2 matches 11 bases. Specimen: peripheral blood. Here the CDR3 reads CSVGSTSGMGYQETQYF. DNA of the CDR3: TGCAGCGTCGGATCGACTAGCGGGATGGGGTACCAAGAGACCCAGTACTTC. The whole variable domain, filled in from reference TRBV29-1 and TRBJ2-5, reads SAVISQKPSRDICQRGTSLTIQCQVDSQVTMMFWYRQQPGQSLTLIATANQGSEATYESGFVIDKFPISRPNLTFSTLTVSNMSPEDSSIYLCSVGSTSGMGYQETQYFGPGTRLLVL.